This TCR beta chain emerged from a study of radiotherapy plus CTLA-4 blockade in lung cancer. Clones were read by immunoSEQ multiplex PCR, and TCRdb kept only the in-frame ones, dropping some. In the table there are approximately 35,000 clones, more than 80% of which are singletons. There are 10 residues in the CDR3. Germline assignment: CDR1 SQVTM and CDR2 ANQGSEA. Comment on this clone: One end of the junction is discordant with germline, which a read error may explain.

Patients had chemo-refractory metastatic non-small-cell lung cancer and received focal radiation plus CTLA-4 blockade that used ipilimumab. This TCR came from a human donor with non-small cell lung cancer who had stable disease on radiotherapy plus ipilimumab. The sample here was peripheral blood, taken from a patient treated with radiotherapy plus ipilimumab. This rearrangement joins TRBV29-1 to TRBJ1-2; perhaps TRBD1 as D (6 bases). The CDR3 bases are TGCAGCGTTGAGGAGGACAGTGTCCGCTTC. This codes for CSVEEDSVRF. The full variable domain, with the rest looked up from reference TRBV29-1 and TRBJ1-2, is SAVISQKPSRDICQRGTSLTIQCQVDSQVTMMFWYRQQPGQSLTLIATANQGSEATYESGFVIDKFPISRPNLTFSTLTVSNMSPEDSSIYLCSVEEDSVRFGSGTRLTVV.